Below are 11 T cell receptor beta chains sequenced from a single sample in a study of cytomegalovirus exposure and HLA in healthy donors. PCR involved 60 Vbeta and 13 Jbeta primers. The data were produced by immunoSEQ multiplex PCR, yet TCRdb's version contains in-frame clones alone and is incomplete. The sample contains 180,000 or so clones, nearly 80% of which appear only once. The sample comprised PBMCs. All receptors derive from a man aged 40-49 years in good health and CMV-seropositive.

The genes are TRBV19 and TRBJ1-4, with 7 bases lining up with TRBD1. The germline CDR1 and CDR2 sequences are LNHDA and SQIVND (reference sequence). V lost 5 bases and J lost 4; bases outside the gene matches: 4. CDR3 length: 14 residues. CDR3 in DNA: TGTGCCAGTAGTGACCAGGGGGATAATGAAAAACTGTTTTTT. This sequence encodes CASSDQGDNEKLFF.

Concerning this clone itself: This likely stems from a read error, as it lies one base from a far larger clone. Other DNA sequences in this specimen translate into the identical CDR3. The rearrangement uses TRBV6-1 and TRBJ1-5; D gene uncertain. The CDR3 length is 15 residues. Germline V gives CDR1 MNHNS, CDR2 SASEGT. V lost 3 bases and J 4 bases, leaving 13 bases between the germline ends. CDR3: CASSEATVSNQPQHF. The CDR3 DNA reads TGTGCCAGCAGTGAGGCAACAGTTTCTAATCAGCCCCAGCATTTT.

This clone was detected many times. The chain carries TRBV10-2 and TRBJ2-7; D ambiguous. Germline V gene sequence: CDR1 WSHSY, CDR2 SAAADI. The CDR3 covers 12 residues. V shed 1 base and J shed 3 bases, with 4 bases lying between them. In DNA form, the CDR3 reads TGCGCCAGCAGTGAGTACAGCTACGAGCAGTACTTC. Its protein product is CASSEYSYEQYF.

Only one count was recorded for this clone. The V call is TRBV5-1, the J call TRBJ2-1; 12 bases align to TRBD2. This CDR3 comprises 14 residues. Germline CDR1 SGHRS, CDR2 YFSETQ. Trimming at V came to 5 bases and at J to 8 bases, leaving 5 bases not matched to a gene. The CDR3 loop is CASRRLAGEDEQFF. The CDR3 DNA follows: TGCGCCAGCAGAAGACTAGCGGGAGAGGATGAGCAGTTCTTC.

The table lists this clone with a count of one. The V and J genes are TRBV10-3 and TRBJ2-7, with 8 positions matching TRBD2. This CDR3 has 15 residues. Germline V gene data show CDR1 as ENHRY and CDR2 as SYGVKD. Trimming took 2 bases from V and 2 from J; bases not matched to a gene: 5. The CDR3 coding sequence is TGTGCCATCAGTGAGACCAGCGGGAGACCCTACGAGCAGTACTTC. The encoded protein is CAISETSGRPYEQYF.

The gene calls are TRBV6-1 and TRBJ1-6; D ambiguous. The CDR3 contains 14 residues. V was shortened by 1 base and J by 8 bases, with 9 bases between the two germline ends. Per germline, CDR1 MNHNS and CDR2 SASEGT. The CDR3 sequence is CASSEDDKDSPLHF. The DNA of the CDR3 is TGTGCCAGCAGTGAAGACGACAAAGATTCACCCCTCCACTTT.

This rearrangement joins TRBV5-1 to TRBJ2-3, with a tentative D call TRBD1 (6 bases). Germline V gene sequence: CDR1 SGHRS, CDR2 YFSETQ. The CDR3 is 14 amino acids. Trimming cost V 8 bases and J 4 bases, with 17 bases left between them. The DNA of the CDR3 is TGCGCCAGTCAGCCCCAGGGGTACTCAGATACGCAGTATTTT. Translated, it gives CASQPQGYSDTQYF.

V is TRBV20-1 and J is TRBJ2-4; TRBD2 might be the D (6 bases). Germline-derived CDR1 and CDR2 are DFQATT and SNEGSKA (reference sequence). The germline V and J ends were trimmed by 7 bases and 6 bases, with 10 bases remaining between them. CDR3 size: 11 residues. CDR3 in DNA: TGCAGTGGGTGGGACTTAAACATTCAGTACTTC. This gives the protein CSGWDLNIQYF.

This clone was observed once. The chain combines TRBV2 with TRBJ1-1; weak D call: TRBD1 (6 bases). This CDR3 is 14 amino acids long. Trimming stripped 4 bases from V and 1 base from J, with 10 bases between. Germline V gene lookup returns CDR1 SNHLY and CDR2 FYNNEI. The CDR3 loop reads CASSARGANTEAFF. The CDR3 DNA is TGTGCCAGCAGTGCCCGGGGGGCGAACACTGAAGCTTTCTTT.

The chain combines TRBV6-5 with TRBJ2-2; 11 bases are shared with TRBD2. The CDR3 has 15 amino acids. The V and J ends lost 8 bases and 5 bases, in that order; junction bases with no gene match: 7. Germline CDR1 and CDR2: MNHEY and SVGAGI. CDR3 in amino acids: CASGPLAGVTGELFF. The CDR3 DNA is TGTGCCAGCGGACCACTAGCGGGAGTAACCGGGGAGCTGTTTTTT.

The chain uses TRBV4-1 and TRBJ2-3; D gene ambiguous. CDR1 is MGHRA and CDR2 is YSYEKL in the germline V gene. The CDR3 runs to 13 residues. Trimming cost V 7 bases and J 1 base, with 9 bases left between them. The DNA of the CDR3 is TGCGCCAGCACCCCCAGCGGCACAGATACGCAGTATTTT. Translated, it gives CASTPSGTDTQYF.